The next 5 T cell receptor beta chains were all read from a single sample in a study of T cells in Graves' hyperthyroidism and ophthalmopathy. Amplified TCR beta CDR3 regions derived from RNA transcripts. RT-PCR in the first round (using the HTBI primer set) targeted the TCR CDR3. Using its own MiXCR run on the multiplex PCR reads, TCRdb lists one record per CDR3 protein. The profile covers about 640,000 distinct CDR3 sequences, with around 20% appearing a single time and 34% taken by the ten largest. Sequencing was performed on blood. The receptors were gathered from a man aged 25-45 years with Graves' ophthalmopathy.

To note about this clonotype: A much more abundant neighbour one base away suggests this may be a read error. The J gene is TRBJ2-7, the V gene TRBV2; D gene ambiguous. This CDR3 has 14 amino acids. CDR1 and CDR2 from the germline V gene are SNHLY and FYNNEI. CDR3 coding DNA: TGTGCCAGCAGTGAACACCGAAACTCCTACGGGCAGTACTTC. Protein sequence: CASSEHRNSYGQYF.

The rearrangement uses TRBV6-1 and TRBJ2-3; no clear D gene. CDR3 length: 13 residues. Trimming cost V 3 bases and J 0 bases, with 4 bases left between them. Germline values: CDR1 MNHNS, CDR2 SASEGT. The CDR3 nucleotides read TGTGCCAGCAGTGAGCCTAGCACAGATACGCAGTATTTT. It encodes CASSEPSTDTQYF.

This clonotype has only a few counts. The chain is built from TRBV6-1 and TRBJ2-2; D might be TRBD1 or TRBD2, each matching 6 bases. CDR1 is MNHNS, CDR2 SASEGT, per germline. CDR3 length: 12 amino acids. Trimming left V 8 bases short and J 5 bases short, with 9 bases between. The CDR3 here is CASGGGTGELFF. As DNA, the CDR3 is TGTGCCAGCGGAGGGGGGACCGGGGAGCTGTTTTTT.

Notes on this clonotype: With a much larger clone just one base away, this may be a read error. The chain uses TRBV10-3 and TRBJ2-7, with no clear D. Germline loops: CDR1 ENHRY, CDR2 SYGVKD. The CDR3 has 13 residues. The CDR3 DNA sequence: TGTGCCACCAGTGAAGAGGCTTCTTACGAGCAGTACTTC. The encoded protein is CATSEEASYEQYF.

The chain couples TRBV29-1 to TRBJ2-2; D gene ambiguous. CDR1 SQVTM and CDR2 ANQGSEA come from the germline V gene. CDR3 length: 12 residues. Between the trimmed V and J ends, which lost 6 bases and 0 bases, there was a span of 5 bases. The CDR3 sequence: CSVYSNTGELFF. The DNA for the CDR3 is TGCAGCGTGTATTCGAACACCGGGGAGCTGTTTTTT.